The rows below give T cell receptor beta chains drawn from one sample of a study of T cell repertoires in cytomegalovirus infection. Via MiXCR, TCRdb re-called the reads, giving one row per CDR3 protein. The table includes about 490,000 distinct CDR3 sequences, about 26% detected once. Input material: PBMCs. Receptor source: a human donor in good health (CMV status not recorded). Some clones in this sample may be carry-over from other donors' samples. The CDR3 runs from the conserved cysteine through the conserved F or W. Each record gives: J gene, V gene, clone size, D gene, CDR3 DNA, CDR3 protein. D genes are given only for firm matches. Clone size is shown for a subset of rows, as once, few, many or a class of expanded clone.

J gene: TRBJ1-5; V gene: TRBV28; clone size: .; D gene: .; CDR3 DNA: TGTGCCAGCAGCCAATGGACAGGCAATCAGCCCCAGCATTTT; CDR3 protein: CASSQWTGNQPQHF
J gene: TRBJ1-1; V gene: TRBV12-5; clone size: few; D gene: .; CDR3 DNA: TGTGCTAGTGGAAAGGAGGGGACTGAAGCTTTCTTT; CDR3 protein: CASGKEGTEAFF
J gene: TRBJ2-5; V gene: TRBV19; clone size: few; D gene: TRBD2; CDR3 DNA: TGTGCCAGTAGTATGACTAGCGGACCAGAGACCCAGTACTTC; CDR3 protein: CASSMTSGPETQYF
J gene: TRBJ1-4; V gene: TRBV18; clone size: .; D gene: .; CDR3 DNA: TGTGCCAGCTCACCGGGCCCTTTTAATGAAAAACTGTTTTTT; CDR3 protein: CASSPGPFNEKLFF
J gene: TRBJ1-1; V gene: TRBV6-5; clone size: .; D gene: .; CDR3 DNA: TGTGCCAGCAGTTACTCGGGTCAGGGTGACACTGAAGCTTTCTTT; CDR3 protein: CASSYSGQGDTEAFF
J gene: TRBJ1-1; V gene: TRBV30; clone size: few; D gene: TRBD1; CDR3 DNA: TGTGCCTGGACTGAAAACAGGGGGAACACTGAAGCTTTCTTT; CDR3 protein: CAWTENRGNTEAFF
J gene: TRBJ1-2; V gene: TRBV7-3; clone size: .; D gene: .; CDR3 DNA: TGTGCCAGCAGCTTAACACGGGAGGGCTATGGCTACACCTTC; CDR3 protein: CASSLTREGYGYTF
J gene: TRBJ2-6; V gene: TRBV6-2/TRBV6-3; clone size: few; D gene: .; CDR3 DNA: TGTGCCAGCAGAGTGGGTAAGAGTGGGGCCAACGTCCTGACTTTC; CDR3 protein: CASRVGKSGANVLTF
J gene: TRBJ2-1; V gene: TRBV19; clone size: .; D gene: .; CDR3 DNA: TGTGCCAGTAGTATTCCTGGGGTTATCAATGAGCAGTTCTTC; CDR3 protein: CASSIPGVINEQFF
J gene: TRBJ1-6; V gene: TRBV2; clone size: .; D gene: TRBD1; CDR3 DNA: TGTGCCAGCAGAGGAAGACAGGGAGGTTCACCCCTCCACTTT; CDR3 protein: CASRGRQGGSPLHF
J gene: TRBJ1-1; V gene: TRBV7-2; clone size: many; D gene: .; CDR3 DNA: TGTGCCAGCAGCGGTTCAACCGGGTGGACGTACATGAACACTGAAGCTTTCTTT; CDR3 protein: CASSGSTGWTYMNTEAFF
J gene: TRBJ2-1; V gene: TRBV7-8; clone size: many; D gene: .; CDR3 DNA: TGTGCCAGCAGCTTAGGCGGTTATCGATTGGATTACAATGAGCAGTTCTTC; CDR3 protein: CASSLGGYRLDYNEQFF
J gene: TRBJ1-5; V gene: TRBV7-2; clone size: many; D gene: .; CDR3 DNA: TGTGCCAGCAGCTTGTTTTATGAGATAGGCAATCAGCCCCAGCATTTT; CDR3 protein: CASSLFYEIGNQPQHF
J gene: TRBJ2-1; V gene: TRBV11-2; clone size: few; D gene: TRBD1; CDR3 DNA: TGTGCCAGCAGCTTAGATCTGGGACAGGGGTACAATGAGCAGTTCTTC; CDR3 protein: CASSLDLGQGYNEQFF
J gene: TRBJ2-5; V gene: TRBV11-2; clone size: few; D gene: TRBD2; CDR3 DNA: TGTGCCAGCAGCCAAAGCGGGGGTGAGACCCAGTACTTC; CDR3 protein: CASSQSGGETQYF
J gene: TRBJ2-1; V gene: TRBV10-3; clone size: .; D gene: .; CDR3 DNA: TGTGCCATCAGTGTCCAAGGGGGCTACAATGAGCAGTTCTTC; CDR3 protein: CAISVQGGYNEQFF
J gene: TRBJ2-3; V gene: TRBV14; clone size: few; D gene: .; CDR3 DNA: TGTGCCAGCAGCCAAGACCTCCGATCTACGCAGTATTTT; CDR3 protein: CASSQDLRSTQYF
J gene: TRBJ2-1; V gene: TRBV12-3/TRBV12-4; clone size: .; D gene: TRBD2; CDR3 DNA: TGTGCCAGCGGCGTAGCGGGGACTATCTACAATGAGCAGTTCTTC; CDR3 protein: CASGVAGTIYNEQFF
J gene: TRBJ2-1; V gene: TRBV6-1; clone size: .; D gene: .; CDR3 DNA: TGTGCCAGCAGTGAATACTCCCAGGTGGGGAATGAGCAGTTCTTC; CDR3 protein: CASSEYSQVGNEQFF
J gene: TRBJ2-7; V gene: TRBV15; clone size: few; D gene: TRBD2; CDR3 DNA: TGTGCCACCAGCAGGGGGGGGTCCTACGAGCAGTACTTC; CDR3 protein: CATSRGGSYEQYF
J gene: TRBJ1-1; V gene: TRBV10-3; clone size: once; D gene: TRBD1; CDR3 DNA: TGTGCCATCAGGAAACAGGGGGTGAACACTGAAGCTTTCTTT; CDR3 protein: CAIRKQGVNTEAFF
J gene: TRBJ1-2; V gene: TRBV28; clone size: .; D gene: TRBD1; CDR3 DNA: TGTGCCAGCAGTGCTGGACAGGGAGACTACACCTTC; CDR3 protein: CASSAGQGDYTF
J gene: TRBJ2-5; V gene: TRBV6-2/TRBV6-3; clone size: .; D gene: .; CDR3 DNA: TGTGCCAGCAGTTACTCACGGGTTACAACCCGACAAGAGACCCAGTACTTC; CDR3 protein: CASSYSRVTTRQETQYF
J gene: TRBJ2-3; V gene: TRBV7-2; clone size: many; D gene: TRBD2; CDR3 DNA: TGTGCCAGCAGACCACTAGCGGGAGTAGATACGCAGTATTTT; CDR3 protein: CASRPLAGVDTQYF
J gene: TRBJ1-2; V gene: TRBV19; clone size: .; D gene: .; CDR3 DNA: TGTGCCACCCTGGGGGACACCTCCTTTGGCTACACCTTC; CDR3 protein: CATLGDTSFGYTF
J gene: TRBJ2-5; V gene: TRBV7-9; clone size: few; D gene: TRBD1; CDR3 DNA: TGTGCCAGCAGCTTAGCCGGGACAGGGGGCGGAGAGACCCAGTACTTC; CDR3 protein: CASSLAGTGGGETQYF
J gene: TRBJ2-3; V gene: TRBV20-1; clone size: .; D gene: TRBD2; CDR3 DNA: TGCAGTACAACCCTAGCGGTAACAGATACGCAGTATTTT; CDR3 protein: CSTTLAVTDTQYF
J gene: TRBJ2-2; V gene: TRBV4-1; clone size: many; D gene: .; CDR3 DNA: TGCGCCAGCAGCCAAGACTTTACTAACACCGGGGAGCTGTTTTTT; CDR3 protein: CASSQDFTNTGELFF
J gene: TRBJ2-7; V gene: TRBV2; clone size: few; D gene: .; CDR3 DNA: TGTGCCAGCAGGAATCAGGTCAGAAGTGAGCAGTACTTC; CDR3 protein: CASRNQVRSEQYF
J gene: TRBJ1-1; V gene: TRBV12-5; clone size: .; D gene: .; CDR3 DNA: TGTGCTAGTGGTTTGGCTCCCGCGGGGCGGAACACTGAAGCTTTCTTT; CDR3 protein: CASGLAPAGRNTEAFF
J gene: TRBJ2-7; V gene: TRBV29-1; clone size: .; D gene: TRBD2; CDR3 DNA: TGCAGCGTTGAAGGACTAGCGGGGTACGAGCAGTACTTC; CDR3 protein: CSVEGLAGYEQYF
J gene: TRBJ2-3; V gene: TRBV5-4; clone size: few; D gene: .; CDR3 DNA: TGTGCCAGCAGCTTGGCAGATTCAGATACGCAGTATTTT; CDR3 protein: CASSLADSDTQYF
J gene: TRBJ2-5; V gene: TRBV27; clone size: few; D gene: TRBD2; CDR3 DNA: TGTGCCAGCAGAGTAGCGGGAAGGGGGGAGACCCAGTACTTC; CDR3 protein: CASRVAGRGETQYF
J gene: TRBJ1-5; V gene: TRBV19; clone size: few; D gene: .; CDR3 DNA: TGTGCCAGTAGTACTACCGGGACCGGGGTTACCAATCAGCCCCAGCATTTT; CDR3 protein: CASSTTGTGVTNQPQHF
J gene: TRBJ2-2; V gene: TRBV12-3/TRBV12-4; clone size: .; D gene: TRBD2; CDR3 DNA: TGTGCCACCCGGTTTGCACGGATACTAGCGGGCCTAAACACCGGGGAGCTGTTTTTT; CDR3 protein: CATRFARILAGLNTGELFF
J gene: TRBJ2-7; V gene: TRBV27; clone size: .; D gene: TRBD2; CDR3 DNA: TGTGCCAGCAGTGTTAGCGGGAGGACTTACGAGCAGTACTTC; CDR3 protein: CASSVSGRTYEQYF
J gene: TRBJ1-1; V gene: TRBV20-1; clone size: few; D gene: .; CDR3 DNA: TGCAGTGCCCCTGGGGGAAGGGGAGGGACTGAAGCTTTCTTT; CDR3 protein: CSAPGGRGGTEAFF
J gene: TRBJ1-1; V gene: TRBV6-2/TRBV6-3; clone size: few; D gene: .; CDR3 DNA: TGTGCCAGCAGTACACAGGGAAATGAAGCTTTCTTT; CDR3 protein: CASSTQGNEAFF
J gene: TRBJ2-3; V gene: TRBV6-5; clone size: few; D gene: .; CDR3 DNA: TGTGCCAGCAGTTATCCGGGGGCTACGCAGTATTTT; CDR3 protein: CASSYPGATQYF
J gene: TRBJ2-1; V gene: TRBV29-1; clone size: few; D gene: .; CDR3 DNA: TGCAGCGTTGAAGATTCCAGAATCTACAATGAGCAGTTCTTC; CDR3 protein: CSVEDSRIYNEQFF
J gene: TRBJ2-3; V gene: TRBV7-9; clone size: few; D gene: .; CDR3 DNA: TGTGCCAGCAGCTTAGTGGGACTCTCCCCCCACACAGATACGCAGTATTTT; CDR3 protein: CASSLVGLSPHTDTQYF
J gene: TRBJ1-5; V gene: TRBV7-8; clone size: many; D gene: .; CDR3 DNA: TGTGCCAGCAGCTTAGAGGGGATTCAGCCCCAGCATTTT; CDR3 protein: CASSLEGIQPQHF
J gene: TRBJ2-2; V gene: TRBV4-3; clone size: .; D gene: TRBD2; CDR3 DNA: TGCGCCAGCACCACCGCTCTAGCGGGAGTTAACACCGGGGAGCTGTTTTTT; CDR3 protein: CASTTALAGVNTGELFF
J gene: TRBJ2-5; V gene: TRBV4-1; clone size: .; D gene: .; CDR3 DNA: TGCGCCAGCAGCCAAATAGGTACGAGCGGACAAGAGACCCAGTACTTC; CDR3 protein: CASSQIGTSGQETQYF
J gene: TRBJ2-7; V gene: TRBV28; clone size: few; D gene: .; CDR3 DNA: TGTGCCAGCAGTTTTGGGGGCGCAGCGGCAAGCTACGAGCAGTACTTC; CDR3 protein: CASSFGGAAASYEQYF
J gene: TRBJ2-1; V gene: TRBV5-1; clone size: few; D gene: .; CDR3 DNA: TGCGCCAGCAGCTTTTTTGGCACCCAAACGCTCAATGAGCAGTTCTTC; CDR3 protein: CASSFFGTQTLNEQFF
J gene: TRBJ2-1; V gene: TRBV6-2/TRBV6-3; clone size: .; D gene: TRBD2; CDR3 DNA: TGTGCCAGCAAGCCCATTAGCGGGAGAGGCTACAATGAGCAGTTCTTC; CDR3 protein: CASKPISGRGYNEQFF
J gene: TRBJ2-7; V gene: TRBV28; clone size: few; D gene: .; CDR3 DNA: TGTGCCAGCAGTTTACAACCTAACTCCTACGAGCAGTACTTC; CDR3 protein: CASSLQPNSYEQYF
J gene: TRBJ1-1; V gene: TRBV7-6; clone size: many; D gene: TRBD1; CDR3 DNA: TGTGCCAGCGCCAGGGGGGGCAGGAACACTGAAGCTTTCTTT; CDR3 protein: CASARGGRNTEAFF
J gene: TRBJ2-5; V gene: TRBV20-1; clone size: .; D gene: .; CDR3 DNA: TGCAGTGCTGTTACGGAGACCCAGTACTTC; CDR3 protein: CSAVTETQYF
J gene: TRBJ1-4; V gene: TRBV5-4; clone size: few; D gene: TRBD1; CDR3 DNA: TGTGCCAGCAGCCAGGGACAGGGTAATGAAAAACTGTTTTTT; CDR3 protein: CASSQGQGNEKLFF
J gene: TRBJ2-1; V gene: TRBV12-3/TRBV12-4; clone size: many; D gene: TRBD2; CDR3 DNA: TGTGCCAGCAGTGGCGGACTAGCGGGACGTGAGTTCTTC; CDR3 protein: CASSGGLAGREFF
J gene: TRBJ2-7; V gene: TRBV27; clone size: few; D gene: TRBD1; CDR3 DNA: TGTGCCAGCAGTCCCCGACAGGGGAGGAGCGAGCAGTACTTC; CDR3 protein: CASSPRQGRSEQYF
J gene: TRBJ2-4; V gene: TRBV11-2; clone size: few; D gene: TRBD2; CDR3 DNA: TGTGCCAGCAGCTTAGGGCTAGCGGGAATTAAAAACATTCAGTACTTC; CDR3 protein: CASSLGLAGIKNIQYF
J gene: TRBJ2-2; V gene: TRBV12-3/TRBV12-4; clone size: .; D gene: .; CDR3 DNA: TGTGCCAGCAGGAGTCAGGGAACCGGGGAGCTGTTTTTT; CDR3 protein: CASRSQGTGELFF
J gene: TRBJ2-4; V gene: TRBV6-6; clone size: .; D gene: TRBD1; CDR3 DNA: TGTGCCAGCAGGGTCCAGGGGGCCGGCAAAAACATTCAGTACTTC; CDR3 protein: CASRVQGAGKNIQYF
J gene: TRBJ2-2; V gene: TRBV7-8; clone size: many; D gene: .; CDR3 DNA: TGTGCCAGCAGCTTAGCTGGGGCCACCGGGGAGCTGTTTTTT; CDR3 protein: CASSLAGATGELFF